A single sample is the source of the 20 T cell receptor beta chains below, sequenced in a study of graft-versus-host responses after intestinal transplantation. Intraepithelial and lamina propria lymphocytes were isolated from graft specimens. TCRdb keeps only in-frame clones here, not all; method: immunoSEQ multiplex PCR. The sample gives 15,000 to 20,000 clones, over 65% of which show up once; about 7.3% is in the top ten. Sequencing was performed on ileum tissue, taken around 20 days after intestinal transplant. These receptors were collected from a human patient who received an intestinal transplant, so some T cells may come from the graft donor.

This chain joins TRBV2 and TRBJ1-3; D call uncertain. CDR3 length equals 16 residues. V was trimmed by 1 base and J by 0 bases, leaving 10 bases between them. Looked up from germline, CDR1 is SNHLY and CDR2 is FYNNEI. The CDR3 sequence is CASSEVLLSSGNTIYF. The CDR3 nucleotides read TGTGCCAGCAGTGAAGTCCTTCTATCCTCTGGAAACACCATATATTTT.

The CDR3 DNA is TGTGCCAGTAGTCCTTCTAGCCTCCTTGACAATGAGCAGTTCTTC. Translation gives CASSPSSLLDNEQFF. The rearrangement links TRBV19 to TRBJ2-1, with D possibly TRBD2 on 5 matching bases. Germline values: CDR1 LNHDA, CDR2 SQIVND (reference sequence). The CDR3 runs 15 residues. V was clipped by 5 bases and J by 5 bases, with 16 bases between them.

The rearrangement links TRBV5-1 to TRBJ1-1; no reliable D call. CDR3 length equals 18 residues. Between the trimmed V and J ends, which lost 0 bases and 0 bases, there was a span of 18 bases. The germline gives CDR1 SGHRS, CDR2 YFSETQ. The CDR3 loop is CASSLVRRWINMNTEAFF. CDR3 DNA sequence: TGCGCCAGCAGCTTGGTTCGCAGGTGGATTAACATGAACACTGAAGCTTTCTTT.

This rearrangement joins TRBV9 to TRBJ2-5; 9 bases map to TRBD1. The CDR3 totals 14 residues. The germline CDR1 and CDR2 sequences are SGDLS and YYNGEE. V gave up 4 bases and J gave up 5 bases; unmatched junction bases: 6. This CDR3 reads CASSPQGALETQYF. As DNA, the CDR3 is TGTGCCAGCAGCCCACAGGGGGCCTTGGAGACCCAGTACTTC. The full variable domain, rest sourced from reference TRBV9 and TRBJ2-5, is DSGVTQTPKHLITATGQRVTLRCSPRSGDLSVYWYQQSLDQGLQFLIQYYNGEERAKGNILERFSAQQFPDLHSELNLSSLELGDSALYFCASSPQGALETQYFGPGTRLLVL.

The rearrangement joins TRBV6-1 to TRBJ2-4; TRBD2 matches 7 bases. The V gene's germline CDR1 is MNHNS and CDR2 SASEGT. Trimming cost V 6 bases and J 8 bases; bases outside gene matches: 7. The CDR3 has 13 amino acids. CDR3 DNA sequence: TGTGCCAGCAGGCCAATGGGGAGGGACATTCAGTACTTC. This sequence encodes CASRPMGRDIQYF.

Only a few counts were recorded for this clone. The CDR3 protein is CASSGSRQGSNYGYTF. The CDR3 bases are TGTGCCAGCAGCGGGAGCCGACAGGGGTCTAACTATGGCTACACCTTC. The V and J genes are TRBV9 and TRBJ1-2, with TRBD1 matching over 8 bases. J was trimmed by 0 bases and V by 3 bases; bases with no gene match: 7. The CDR3 consists of 16 residues. Germline assignment: CDR1 SGDLS and CDR2 YYNGEE.

The gene calls are TRBV2 and TRBJ2-5; 9 bases map to TRBD2. The CDR3 spans 18 residues. Germline V lookup: CDR1 SNHLY, CDR2 FYNNEI. The ends lost 1 base at V and 0 bases at J; junction bases unmatched: 9. CDR3 residues: CASSEVALAGMYQETQYF. CDR3 nucleotide sequence: TGTGCCAGCAGTGAAGTCGCCCTAGCGGGGATGTACCAAGAGACCCAGTACTTC.

Judged by abundance, this clone is hyperexpanded (1% or more). V usage is TRBV19 and J usage is TRBJ2-7, with a possible D match to TRBD1 (6 bases). Trimming cost V 3 bases and J 7 bases, with 13 bases left between them. The germline gives CDR1 LNHDA, CDR2 SQIVND (reference sequence). The CDR3 covers 13 residues. CDR3 coding DNA: TGTGCCAGTAGTATGGGACACCCTGGTGAGCAGTACTTC. This gives the protein CASSMGHPGEQYF. The full variable domain, completed using reference TRBV19 and TRBJ2-7, is DGGITQSPKYLFRKEGQNVTLSCEQNLNHDAMYWYRQDPGQGLRLIYYSQIVNDFQKGDIAEGYSVSREKKESFPLTVTSAQKNPTAFYLCASSMGHPGEQYFGPGTRLTVT.

The chain is built from TRBV7-2 and TRBJ2-5; D possibly corresponds to TRBD2 (5 bases). Germline values: CDR1 SGHTA, CDR2 FQGNSA. The CDR3 runs 14 residues. The V and J ends lost 5 bases and 1 base respectively, with 11 bases between them. CDR3 loop: CASSPGLSQETQYF. The CDR3 bases are TGTGCCAGCAGCCCTGGACTGTCCCAAGAGACCCAGTACTTC.

V gene TRBV6-5 combines with J gene TRBJ1-1; D not certain. With 2 bases removed from V and 1 base from J, the gap between germline ends came to 8 bases. In germline, CDR1 is MNHEY, CDR2 SVGAGI. CDR3 length: 14 amino acids. CDR3 sequence (DNA): TGTGCCAGCAGTTACGGGCAAGCGAACACTGAAGCTTTCTTT. Its protein is CASSYGQANTEAFF.

This chain connects TRBV9 to TRBJ1-2; D may be TRBD1 (5 bases). Trimming left V 0 bases short and J 0 bases short, with 12 bases between. There are 16 residues in the CDR3. Germline CDR1 is SGDLS and CDR2 is YYNGEE. The CDR3 sequence: CASSVVGEGSNYGYTF. CDR3 coding DNA: TGTGCCAGCAGCGTAGTGGGGGAGGGATCTAACTATGGCTACACCTTC. Full variable domain (remainder filled in from reference TRBV9 and TRBJ1-2): DSGVTQTPKHLITATGQRVTLRCSPRSGDLSVYWYQQSLDQGLQFLIQYYNGEERAKGNILERFSAQQFPDLHSELNLSSLELGDSALYFCASSVVGEGSNYGYTFGSGTRLTVV.

The sample holds a few counts of this clone. CDR3 sequence: CASSVTGGNYGYTF. CDR3 DNA: TGTGCCAGCAGTGTTACAGGGGGCAACTATGGCTACACCTTC. The chain links TRBV9 to TRBJ1-2, with TRBD1 identical over 9 bases. Germline V gene sequence: CDR1 SGDLS, CDR2 YYNGEE. Trimming removed 5 bases from V and 2 bases from J; junction bases left unmatched: 4. The CDR3 is 14 amino acids.

The chain recombines TRBV4-1 with TRBJ2-3, with 13 bases aligning to TRBD2. V lost 4 bases, J lost 3 bases, and 16 bases stayed unmatched. Germline CDR1 reads MGHRA; CDR2 reads YSYEKL. This CDR3 is 20 amino acids long. The CDR3 DNA is TGCGCCAGCAGCCGCCAAGGGGGGACTAGCGGGATTTGGAGAACAGATACGCAGTATTTT. Protein sequence: CASSRQGGTSGIWRTDTQYF.

This clone showed up just a few times. The genes are TRBV5-1 and TRBJ2-5; 7 bases are shared with TRBD1. Trimming removed 5 bases from V and 5 bases from J; junction bases left unmatched: 12. Germline V gene sequence: CDR1 SGHRS, CDR2 YFSETQ. The CDR3 totals 15 residues. DNA for the CDR3: TGCGCCAGCAGTCAAGGTACAGGGGCTTTGGAGACCCAGTACTTC. The encoded protein is CASSQGTGALETQYF.

The chain couples TRBV7-2 to TRBJ2-3; TRBD2 matches 8 bases. From germline, CDR1 is SGHTA and CDR2 FQGNSA. V lost 2 bases to trimming and J lost 1 base; unmatched junction nucleotides: 5. This CDR3 has 16 amino acids. The CDR3 spells CASSLSGGGRTDTQYF. The CDR3 nucleotides are TGTGCCAGCAGCTTAAGTGGCGGGGGGCGCACAGATACGCAGTATTTT.

The chain uses TRBV5-1 and TRBJ2-1; 7 nucleotides agree with TRBD2. This CDR3 has 14 residues. Germline lookup yields CDR1 SGHRS and CDR2 YFSETQ. V gave up 3 bases and J gave up 9 bases; unmatched junction bases: 9. For the CDR3, the DNA is TGCGCCAGCAGCTATCTACCTGAGCGGGGTGAGCAGTTCTTC. Its protein is CASSYLPERGEQFF.

The chain joins TRBV7-9 to TRBJ2-2; 11 bases agree with TRBD2. Germline-derived CDR1 and CDR2 are SEHNR and FQNEAQ (reference sequence). After removal of 5 bases from V and 1 base from J, the junction contained 6 bases not matched to a gene. The CDR3 runs 17 residues. The CDR3 protein is CASSRGGLAVNTGELFF. The CDR3 DNA is TGTGCCAGCAGCCGAGGGGGACTAGCGGTGAACACCGGGGAGCTGTTTTTT.

The chain uses TRBV14 and TRBJ2-7; D gene unclear. CDR1 and CDR2 (germline): SGHDN, FVKESK. Between the trimmed V and J ends, which lost 1 base and 5 bases, there was a span of 3 bases. The CDR3 has 11 residues. The CDR3 sequence is CASSQVNEQYF. The CDR3 region has the DNA TGTGCCAGCAGCCAAGTCAACGAGCAGTACTTC.

This rearrangement joins TRBV30 to TRBJ1-6; D not certain. CDR1 is GTSNPN and CDR2 is SVGIG in the germline V gene (reference sequence). The ends were cut back, 0 bases at V and 11 bases at J, with 8 bases in the middle. This CDR3 has 12 amino acids. The CDR3 sequence is CAWSVLNTPLHF. As DNA, the CDR3 is TGTGCCTGGAGTGTATTGAACACACCCCTCCACTTT.

The rearrangement links TRBV30 to TRBJ1-1; no definite D call. This CDR3 comprises 12 residues. Germline lookup yields CDR1 GTSNPN and CDR2 SVGIG (reference sequence). The germline V and J ends were trimmed by 3 bases and 7 bases, with 12 bases remaining between them. The CDR3 loop is CAWRPDGVEAFF. For the CDR3, the DNA is TGTGCCTGGAGACCGGATGGAGTTGAAGCTTTCTTT.